These 18 T cell receptor beta chains share one sample of origin, sequenced in a study of beta chain features in type 1 diabetes. The whole isolated RNA underwent reverse transcription, so sequencing captured expressed TCRB transcripts. TCRdb keeps only in-frame clones here, not all; method: immunoSEQ multiplex PCR. The sample shows 450,000 to 550,000 clones, around 28% of them seen only once. The sample comprised naive CD4+ T cells from blood. The receptors here all came from a man between 18 and 35 years old in good health.

This clone was found a few times. Other DNA sequences in the same sample also yield this CDR3. The chain carries TRBV30 and TRBJ2-7; D possibly corresponds to TRBD1 (6 bases). The V gene's germline CDR1 is GTSNPN and CDR2 SVGIG (reference sequence). This CDR3 region has 13 residues. Trimming removed 0 bases at V and 2 bases at J, with 8 bases between. CDR3 sequence (DNA): TGTGCCTGGAGTGTACAGGGAGCCTACGAGCAGTACTTC. Translated: CAWSVQGAYEQYF.

V is TRBV2 and J is TRBJ2-7, with TRBD2 as a possible D gene (5 bases). Per the germline V gene, CDR1 is SNHLY and CDR2 is FYNNEI. With 7 bases removed from V and 0 bases from J, the gap between germline ends came to 10 bases. The CDR3 is 13 residues long. The CDR3 bases are TGTGCCAGCATCGGGGAGAGCTCCTACGAGCAGTACTTC. This codes for CASIGESSYEQYF.

The chain uses TRBV5-4 and TRBJ2-7, with 9 positions matching TRBD2. Losses at the gene ends were 4 bases for V and 3 bases for J; bases not matched to a gene: 8. CDR1 SGHNT and CDR2 YYREEE come from the germline V gene (reference sequence). CDR3 size: 15 residues. The DNA of the CDR3 is TGTGCCAGCAGCCCAAGGGCTAGCGGGAACTACGAGCAGTACTTC. Translated, it gives CASSPRASGNYEQYF.

This clone has a handful of counts. The chain uses TRBV30 and TRBJ2-1; 7 bases align to TRBD2. Losses at the gene ends were 3 bases for V and 7 bases for J; bases not matched to a gene: 9. The CDR3 length is 14 residues. Germline V CDR1 and CDR2: GTSNPN, SVGIG (reference sequence). The CDR3 DNA reads TGTGCCTGGAGCCGCGGAGGACTAGAGAATGAGCAGTTCTTC. This translates into CAWSRGGLENEQFF.

The V gene is TRBV9, the J gene TRBJ2-1; D possibly corresponds to TRBD1 (7 bases). With 3 bases removed from V and 4 bases from J, the gap between germline ends came to 20 bases. The germline V gene has CDR1 SGDLS and CDR2 YYNGEE. The CDR3 totals 17 residues. CDR3 loop: CASSGGGGGPRYNEQFF. For the CDR3, the DNA is TGTGCCAGCAGCGGTGGAGGGGGCGGGCCTCGGTACAATGAGCAGTTCTTC.

The genes are TRBV28 and TRBJ2-7; D not certain. V shed 3 bases and J shed 4 bases, with 13 bases lying between them. CDR3 length: 14 amino acids. Germline loops: CDR1 MDHEN, CDR2 SYDVKM. The CDR3 sequence: CASSFGGRQYEQYF. The DNA of the CDR3 is TGTGCCAGCAGTTTTGGTGGCAGGCAGTACGAGCAGTACTTC.

J is TRBJ2-2 and V is TRBV25-1, with TRBD2 identical over 12 bases. This CDR3 contains 18 residues. V trimming: 2 bases; J trimming: 4 bases; junction bases outside the gene matches: 8. Per the germline V gene, CDR1 is MGHDK and CDR2 is SYGVNS. For the CDR3, the DNA is TGTGCCAGCAGTGAACGCTCCCTAGCGGGAGGGCGCACCGGGGAGCTGTTTTTT. Translation gives CASSERSLAGGRTGELFF.

The chain links TRBV4-1 to TRBJ1-5; unclear D gene. Germline CDR1 is MGHRA and CDR2 is YSYEKL. The CDR3 contains 15 residues. Trimming removed 4 bases from V and 3 bases from J, with 13 bases in between. The CDR3 sequence: CASSRAAEINQPQHF. The CDR3 DNA reads as TGCGCCAGCAGCCGGGCGGCTGAGATCAATCAGCCCCAGCATTTT.

The rearrangement links TRBV7-2 to TRBJ1-2; D unresolved. V gave up 5 bases and J gave up 4 bases, with 11 bases separating them. Germline V gene data show CDR1 as SGHTA and CDR2 as FQGNSA. The CDR3 runs 13 residues. CDR3 in DNA: TGTGCCAGCAGCAGGGATTTCAGCTATGGCTACACCTTC. This translates into CASSRDFSYGYTF.

The chain's CDR3 is CASSVVEAGWGTGTQYF. In nucleotides, the CDR3 is TGTGCCAGCAGCGTAGTCGAAGCGGGATGGGGGACTGGGACCCAGTACTTC. The rearrangement uses TRBV9 and TRBJ2-5; 7 bases align to TRBD2. Germline V CDR1 and CDR2: SGDLS, YYNGEE. The CDR3 consists of 17 residues. The V and J ends lost 0 bases and 7 bases, in that order; junction bases with no gene match: 15.

The rearrangement joins TRBV2 to TRBJ2-5; D gene unclear. This CDR3 has 11 residues. V was clipped by 4 bases and J by 5 bases, with 5 bases between them. Per the germline V gene, CDR1 is SNHLY and CDR2 is FYNNEI. The CDR3 nucleotides read TGTGCCAGCAGTGTGCATGAGACCCAGTACTTC. Encoded protein: CASSVHETQYF.

CDR3 sequence: CAWSVRQVLGNYTF. CDR3 nucleotide sequence: TGTGCCTGGAGTGTCCGGCAGGTCCTGGGTAACTACACCTTC. The chain uses TRBV30 and TRBJ1-2; D not resolved. V lost 0 bases to trimming and J lost 10 bases, with 18 bases between them. This CDR3 region has 14 residues. The germline V gene has CDR1 GTSNPN and CDR2 SVGIG (reference sequence).

This chain joins TRBV5-4 and TRBJ1-1; no reliable D call. V was clipped by 3 bases and J by 0 bases, with 9 bases between them. Germline CDR1 and CDR2: SGHNT and YYREEE (reference sequence). The CDR3 spans 14 residues. The DNA of the CDR3 is TGTGCCAGCAGCTCGAAAGTTCTGAACACTGAAGCTTTCTTT. This sequence encodes CASSSKVLNTEAFF.

This clone was seen more than once but under ten times. The CDR3 here is CASSQAPPSFYNEQFF. The CDR3 nucleotides are TGCGCCAGCAGCCAAGCCCCGCCCTCATTCTACAATGAGCAGTTCTTC. The chain couples TRBV4-1 to TRBJ2-1; D unresolved. The CDR3 has 16 amino acids. Germline loops: CDR1 MGHRA, CDR2 YSYEKL. V was clipped by 1 base and J by 3 bases, with 13 bases between them.

The chain recombines TRBV5-6 with TRBJ2-3; 9 bases agree with TRBD2. Germline V gene sequence: CDR1 SGHDT, CDR2 YYEEEE. V gave up 1 base and J gave up 6 bases; unmatched junction bases: 6. The CDR3 covers 15 residues. This chain's CDR3 is CASSLPGTSSDTQYF. DNA for the CDR3: TGTGCCAGCAGCTTGCCCGGGACTAGCAGTGATACGCAGTATTTT.

V gene TRBV6-1 combines with J gene TRBJ2-1, with 8 nucleotides matching TRBD2. The CDR3 contains 15 residues. V shed 3 bases and J 10 bases; nucleotides not matched to a gene: 11. Per germline, CDR1 MNHNS and CDR2 SASEGT. The CDR3 DNA sequence: TGTGCCAGCAGTGACTTCGGACTAGCCTCTGTCGAGCAGTTCTTC. This gives the protein CASSDFGLASVEQFF.

This clone has just a few counts. The rearrangement joins TRBV25-1 to TRBJ1-2; D is possibly TRBD1 (6 bases). Germline CDR1 is MGHDK and CDR2 is SYGVNS. The CDR3 spans 15 residues. V lost 6 bases and J lost 0, with 14 bases in between. CDR3 in amino acids: CASSLTGHSNYGYTF. The CDR3 region has the DNA TGTGCCAGCAGCCTAACGGGACACTCTAACTATGGCTACACCTTC.

This clone was seen a few times. This rearrangement joins TRBV30 to TRBJ2-5; the match to TRBD2 covers 9 bases. V trimming: 3 bases; J trimming: 4 bases; junction bases outside the gene matches: 6. The V gene's germline CDR1 is GTSNPN and CDR2 SVGIG (reference sequence). The CDR3 contains 14 residues. The CDR3, as DNA: TGTGCCTGGAGCTACAATAGCGGGGGAGAGACCCAGTACTTC. Amino acids: CAWSYNSGGETQYF. The whole variable domain, filled in from reference TRBV30 and TRBJ2-5, reads SQTIHQWPATLVQPVGSPLSLECTVEGTSNPNLYWYRQAAGRGLQLLFYSVGIGQISSEVPQNLSASRPQDRQFILSSKKLLLSDSGFYLCAWSYNSGGETQYFGPGTRLLVL.